Given below is one T cell receptor beta chain in context. The antigen is not known. The CDR3 loop spans 17 amino acids. With 2 bases removed from V and 4 bases from J, the gap between germline ends came to 19 bases. CDR1 and CDR2 from the germline V gene are SGHTS and YDEGEE. The repertoire was sequenced with immunoSEQ multiplex PCR; TCRdb's copy has only in-frame clones and lacks some. Found here are about 39,000 clones, 83% of them singletons; the top ten hold around 47%. These data come from a study of Ad26.COV2.S vaccination and SARS-CoV-2 variants. Study results and caveats: Spike-specific TCR breadth was greater in vaccine than placebo recipients. Researchers cautioned that TCR breadth and depth analyses may have underestimated total T cell responses.

The rearrangement uses TRBV5-8 and TRBJ2-1; possibly TRBD1 for D (6 bases). The TCR was taken from a human donor who had recovered from COVID-19. This sample comprised peripheral blood, obtained after recovery from COVID-19. CDR3 in DNA: TGTGCCAGCAGCTTACGAGGGTACAGGGAGCCGTACAATGAGCAGTTCTTC. This sequence encodes CASSLRGYREPYNEQFF.